This T cell receptor beta chain was recovered during a study of monozygotic twins with inflammatory bowel disease. Overall study findings and caveats: The authors found no support for a single strong IBD-associated signal or clonotype. Fewer shared clonotypes with others were found in IBD patients than in healthy twins, especially with disease activity.

About this clonotype: What it binds is not known.

Looked up from germline, CDR1 is SGDLS and CDR2 is YYNGEE. The CDR3 extends over 14 amino acids. Using eight separate reactions per sample, the authors generated cDNA. UMIs containing a 6-nucleotide sample barcode were added via template switching. TCRdb reanalyzed the 5' RACE reads and collapses them to one entry per CDR3 protein, without DNA. This sample's table has over 110,000 distinct CDR3 sequences. The sample comprised blood. The sequence derives from a human donor with ulcerative colitis or Crohn's disease, or a healthy co-twin of an affected twin (not recorded which). This chain joins TRBV9 and TRBJ1-5. The CDR3: CASSPPGFNQPQHF.